The 14 T cell receptor beta chains below come from one sample, sequenced in a study of blood T cell repertoires in COVID-19. Generated by immunoSEQ multiplex PCR, the TCRdb table keeps only in-frame clones and is missing some. The sample records 150,000 to 200,000 clones, about nine tenths being singletons. Sequenced sample: peripheral blood. These receptors all stem from a woman between 50 and 59 years old with acute or convalescent COVID-19.

This chain links TRBV30 with TRBJ1-6; no clear D gene. The V end lost 4 bases, the J end lost 0 bases, and 13 bases lay between the germline ends. There are 16 residues in the CDR3. Germline CDR1 GTSNPN, CDR2 SVGIG (reference sequence). CDR3 DNA sequence: TGTGCCTGGAATATCCAAGGAGGCTCCTATAATTCACCCCTCCACTTT. Translating gives CAWNIQGGSYNSPLHF.

V and J are TRBV20-1 and TRBJ2-1, with TRBD2 identical over 13 bases. The V and J ends lost 3 bases and 6 bases, in that order; junction bases with no gene match: 14. Germline V gives CDR1 DFQATT, CDR2 SNEGSKA (reference sequence). The CDR3 covers 18 residues. DNA of the CDR3: TGCAGTGCTAGTCTACTAGCGGGAGGGCCTTTCTCCGGCAATGAGCAGTTCTTC. As protein: CSASLLAGGPFSGNEQFF.

V gene TRBV6-2 or TRBV6-3 combines with J gene TRBJ2-1, with 8 bases matching TRBD2. Germline V gene lookup returns CDR1 MNHEY and CDR2 SVGEGT. This CDR3 is built from 13 residues. V shed 4 bases and J 9 bases; nucleotides not matched to a gene: 5. CDR3 coding DNA: TGTGCCAGCAGTTCACGGGAGGGCCGTGAGCAGTTCTTC. It translates to CASSSREGREQFF.

The chain has TRBV6-1 and TRBJ2-3; 12 positions match TRBD1. CDR1 is MNHNS and CDR2 is SASEGT in the germline V gene. This CDR3 has 17 residues. Losses at the gene ends were 1 base for V and 4 bases for J; bases not matched to a gene: 6. CDR3 in DNA: TGTGCCAGCAGTGAAGTCCCCGGGACAGGGGGCGCAGATACGCAGTATTTT. Protein sequence: CASSEVPGTGGADTQYF.

This clone appeared once. V gene TRBV21-1 combines with J gene TRBJ2-1; TRBD2 is the table's D call, not checked against the DNA. TRBV21-1 is flagged as a pseudogene. This CDR3 contains 17 residues. CDR3 in DNA: TGTGCCAGCAGCAAAAGGATGCGGCATCGATTTATGAATGAGCAGTTCTTC. This encodes CASSKRMRHRFMNEQFF.

This sequence joins TRBV2 and TRBJ2-6; TRBD1 aligns across 10 bases. The CDR3 runs 17 residues. The ends lost 4 bases at V and 4 bases at J; junction bases unmatched: 7. Germline V gives CDR1 SNHLY, CDR2 FYNNEI. For the CDR3, the DNA is TGTGCCAGCAGTGCCGGGACAGGGGTAACCGGGGCCAACGTCCTGACTTTC. Encoded protein: CASSAGTGVTGANVLTF.

As concerns this clone: The sample has other DNA sequences that encode this CDR3 too. V gene TRBV3-1 (or the pseudogene TRBV3-2) combines with J gene TRBJ1-5; TRBD1 is a possible D gene (5 bases). The CDR3 has 14 amino acids. V gave up 1 base and J gave up 6 bases, with 10 bases separating them. CDR1 and CDR2 from the germline V gene are LGHDT and YNNKEL (reference sequence). The CDR3 region is CASSQGQGFQPQHF. Here the CDR3 DNA reads TGTGCCAGCAGCCAAGGTCAGGGTTTTCAGCCCCAGCATTTT.

The genes are TRBV7-9 and TRBJ2-5; 8 bases are shared with TRBD1. V lost 5 bases, J lost 7 bases, and 9 bases stayed unmatched. The germline V gene has CDR1 SEHNR and CDR2 FQNEAQ (reference sequence). The CDR3 length is 14 residues. The DNA for the CDR3 is TGTGCCAGCAGCGAAGTGACAGGGGCGGGGACCCAGTACTTC. This translates into CASSEVTGAGTQYF. Full variable domain (outside the CDR3, taken from reference TRBV7-9 and TRBJ2-5): DTGVSQNPRHKITKRGQNVTFRCDPISEHNRLYWYRQTLGQGPEFLTYFQNEAQLEKSRLLSDRFSAERPKGSFSTLEIQRTEQGDSAMYLCASSEVTGAGTQYFGPGTRLLVL.

The chain combines TRBV19 with TRBJ2-5, with unresolved D. The CDR3 consists of 12 residues. The V end lost 3 bases, the J end lost 4 bases, and 6 bases lay between the germline ends. Germline CDR1 is LNHDA and CDR2 is SQIVND (reference sequence). The CDR3 DNA reads TGTGCCAGTAGTATTTACGGAGAGACCCAGTACTTC. This sequence encodes CASSIYGETQYF.

This clone was detected only once. This chain joins TRBV6-5 and TRBJ2-1; tentative D call: TRBD1 (6 bases). The CDR3 loop spans 13 amino acids. V lost 8 bases and J lost 7, with 15 bases in between. The germline gives CDR1 MNHEY, CDR2 SVGAGI. CDR3 coding DNA: TGTGCCAGCTCCCAGGGGAGAGTAAATGAGCAGTTCTTC. Protein: CASSQGRVNEQFF.

V gene TRBV3-1 (or the pseudogene TRBV3-2) combines with J gene TRBJ2-5; 11 bases are shared with TRBD2. After removal of 1 base from V and 3 bases from J, the junction contained 4 bases not matched to a gene. This CDR3 region has 16 residues. Germline lookup yields CDR1 LGHDT and CDR2 YNNKEL (reference sequence). The CDR3 here is CASSQGATSGEETQYF. CDR3 in DNA: TGTGCCAGCAGCCAAGGCGCGACTAGCGGGGAAGAGACCCAGTACTTC.

The J gene is TRBJ2-3, the V gene TRBV5-1, with TRBD2 as a possible D gene (6 bases). Deletions cut 4 bases from V and 5 bases from J, with 8 bases between. The CDR3 is made up of 12 amino acids. Germline CDR1 SGHRS, CDR2 YFSETQ. CDR3 bases: TGCGCCAGCAGCCCAGCGGGAGATACGCAGTATTTT. Protein product: CASSPAGDTQYF.

This clone was seen once. The genes are TRBV29-1 and TRBJ2-7, with 10 positions matching TRBD1. The CDR3 covers 14 residues. Per germline, CDR1 SQVTM and CDR2 ANQGSEA. The ends lost 7 bases at V and 4 bases at J; junction bases unmatched: 10. The CDR3 reads CSGGRDRGGYEQYF. CDR3 DNA: TGCAGCGGAGGGAGGGACAGGGGTGGGTACGAGCAGTACTTC.

V is TRBV7-6 and J is TRBJ2-5; 9 bases line up with TRBD2. CDR1 SGHVS and CDR2 FNYEAQ come from the germline V gene. The CDR3 length is 15 residues. With 4 bases clipped from V and 1 base from J, the junction kept 4 bases outside the gene matches. The CDR3 loop reads CASSSLAGAQETQYF. The CDR3 DNA sequence: TGTGCCAGCAGCTCCTTAGCGGGGGCCCAAGAGACCCAGTACTTC.